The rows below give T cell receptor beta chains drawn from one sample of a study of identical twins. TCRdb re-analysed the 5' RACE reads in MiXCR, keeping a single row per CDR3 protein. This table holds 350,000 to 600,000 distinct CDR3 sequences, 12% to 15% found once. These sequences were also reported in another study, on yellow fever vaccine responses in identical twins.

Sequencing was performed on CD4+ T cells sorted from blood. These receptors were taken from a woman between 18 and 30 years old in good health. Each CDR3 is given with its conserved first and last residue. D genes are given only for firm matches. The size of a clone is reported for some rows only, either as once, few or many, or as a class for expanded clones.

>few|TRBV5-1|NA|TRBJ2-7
TGCGCCAGCAGCTTGGGACACCTGTCCTACGAGCAGTACTTC
CASSLGHLSYEQYF
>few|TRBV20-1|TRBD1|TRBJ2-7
TGCAGTGCTATATCCGGGACAGTACCGAAGCAGTACTTC
CSAISGTVPKQYF
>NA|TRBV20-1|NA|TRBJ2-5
TGCAGTGCTAGAGCCCGACAGTGGGATGAGACCCAGTACTTC
CSARARQWDETQYF
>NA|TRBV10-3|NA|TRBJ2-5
TGTGCCATCAGTGAGTCACTAGCCCAAGAGACCCAGTACTTC
CAISESLAQETQYF
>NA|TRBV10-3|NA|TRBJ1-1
TGTGCCATCAGGAAGACAGCGAACACTGAAGCTTTCTTT
CAIRKTANTEAFF
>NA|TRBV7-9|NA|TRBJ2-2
TGTGCCAGCAGCCCGTTTGTTGGCGAAAACACCGGGGAGCTGTTTTTT
CASSPFVGENTGELFF
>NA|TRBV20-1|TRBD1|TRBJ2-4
TGCAGTGCTAGGTTCCCCCCTACGGGACAGGGGGGAATCGGGAACATTCAGTACTTC
CSARFPPTGQGGIGNIQYF
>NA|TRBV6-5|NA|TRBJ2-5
TGTGCCAGCAGTTACTGGGGAGCCGACCAAGAGACCCAGTACTTC
CASSYWGADQETQYF
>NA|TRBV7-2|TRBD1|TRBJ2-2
TGTGCCAGCAGACATCCTGGACAGGGGAGCACCGGGGAGCTGTTTTTT
CASRHPGQGSTGELFF
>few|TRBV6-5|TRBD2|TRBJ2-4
TGTGCCAGCAGTTACTCGGGGACTAGCGGGGGTAAAAACATTCAGTACTTC
CASSYSGTSGGKNIQYF
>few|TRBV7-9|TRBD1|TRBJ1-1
TGTGCCAGCAGCTTGGGACAGGACTGGGGTAGCACTGAAGCTTTCTTT
CASSLGQDWGSTEAFF
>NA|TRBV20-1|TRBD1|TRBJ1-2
TGCAGTGCTAGACTAGGGACAGGTTCAGGCTACACCTTC
CSARLGTGSGYTF
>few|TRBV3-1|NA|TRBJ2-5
TGTGCCAGCAGCCAAGTTCCCGTGTCAGGATACGAGACCCAGTACTTC
CASSQVPVSGYETQYF
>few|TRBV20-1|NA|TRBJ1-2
TGCAGTGCAAACAGGGAGAGTCTCTATGGCTACACCTTC
CSANRESLYGYTF
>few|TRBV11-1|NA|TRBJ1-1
TGTGCCAGCAGCTTAAGGGGACCCCTTGGGTACACTGAAGCTTTCTTT
CASSLRGPLGYTEAFF
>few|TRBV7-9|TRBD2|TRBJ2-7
TGTGCCAGCAGCCGGGCTAGCGGGGGCTACGAGCAGTACTTC
CASSRASGGYEQYF
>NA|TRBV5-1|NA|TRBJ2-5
TGCGCCAGCAGCTTGGCCAATAACGAGGAGACCCAGTACTTC
CASSLANNEETQYF
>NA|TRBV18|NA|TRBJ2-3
TGTGCCAGCTCACGGAGGGAAGGGAGCACAGATACGCAGTATTTT
CASSRREGSTDTQYF
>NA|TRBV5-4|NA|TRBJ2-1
TGTGCCAGCAGCCTGGGAGTGGCAGGGGATCACAATGAGCAGTTCTTC
CASSLGVAGDHNEQFF
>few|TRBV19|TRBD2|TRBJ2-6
TGTGCCAGTAGTATAGGATATCGGGGAGGGGTCTCTGGGGCCAACGTCCTGACTTTC
CASSIGYRGGVSGANVLTF
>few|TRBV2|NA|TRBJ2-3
TGTGCCAGCTCAACCCCGCAGGGCGGAACAGATACGCAGTATTTT
CASSTPQGGTDTQYF
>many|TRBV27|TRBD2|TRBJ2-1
TGTGCCAGCAGTCTTCGACTAGCGGGGGGTTACAATGAGCAGTTCTTC
CASSLRLAGGYNEQFF
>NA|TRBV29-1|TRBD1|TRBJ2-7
TGCAGCACAAGGGACAGCTCCTACGAGCAGTACTTC
CSTRDSSYEQYF
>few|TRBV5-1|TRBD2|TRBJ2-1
TGCGCCAGCAGCACACGGACTAGCGGGAGTATCTACAATGAGCAGTTCTTC
CASSTRTSGSIYNEQFF
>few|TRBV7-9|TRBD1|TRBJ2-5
TGTGCCAGCAGCTCCCCCGGGACAGGCGGGAAGACCCAGTACTTC
CASSSPGTGGKTQYF
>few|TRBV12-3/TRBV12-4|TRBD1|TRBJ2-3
TGTGCCAGCAGTGCCGGACAGGAGACTGTCACAGATACGCAGTATTTT
CASSAGQETVTDTQYF
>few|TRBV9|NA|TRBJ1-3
TGTGCCAGCAGCGTATCTGGCAGTTCGACGGCCGATTTT
CASSVSGSSTADF
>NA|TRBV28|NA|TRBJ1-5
TGTGCCAGCAGTAGTTCCAGAAGGGTGAGCCAGCCCCAGCATTTT
CASSSSRRVSQPQHF
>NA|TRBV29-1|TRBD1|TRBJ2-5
TGCAGCGTTGGAGCCCGGGACAGGGGACGAGAGACCCAGTACTTC
CSVGARDRGRETQYF
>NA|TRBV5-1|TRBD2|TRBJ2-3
TGCGCCAGCAGCTTCGGACTAGCGGGGGACACAGATACGCAGTATTTT
CASSFGLAGDTDTQYF
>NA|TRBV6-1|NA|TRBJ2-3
TGTGCCAGCACCTACCGGACTTCGGGCACAGATACGCAGTATTTT
CASTYRTSGTDTQYF
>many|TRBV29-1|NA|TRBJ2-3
TGCAGTTCGAGAGGGGGGGAGAATGTGGGAGATACGCAGTATTTT
CSSRGGENVGDTQYF
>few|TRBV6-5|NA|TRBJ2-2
TGTGCCAGCAGTTCCGGACCGGTCCCCGGGGAGCTGTTTTTT
CASSSGPVPGELFF
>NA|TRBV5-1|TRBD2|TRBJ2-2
TGCGCCAGCAGTTTCGGACTAGCGGACACCGGGGAGCTGTTTTTT
CASSFGLADTGELFF
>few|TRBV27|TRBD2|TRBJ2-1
TGTGCCAGCAGCCCCTACGAGGCTTTTAGCGGGTACAATGAGCAGTTCTTC
CASSPYEAFSGYNEQFF
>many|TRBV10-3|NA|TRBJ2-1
TGTGCCATCAGCCAGGAGGGGCTCGGGTACAATGAGCAGTTCTTC
CAISQEGLGYNEQFF
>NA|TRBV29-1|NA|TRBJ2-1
TGCAGCGTCAAGTCGGGGCCTCAGCAGTTCTTC
CSVKSGPQQFF
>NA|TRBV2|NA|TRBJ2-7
TGTGCCAGCAGCGTTGACGGTCCCTCCTACGAGCAGTACTTC
CASSVDGPSYEQYF
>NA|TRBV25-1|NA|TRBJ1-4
TGTGCCAGCAGTGCGACAGGAGCTAATGAAAAACTGTTTTTT
CASSATGANEKLFF
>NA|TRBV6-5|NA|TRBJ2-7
TGTGCCAGCAGTGGACCGTTCGAGCAGTACTTC
CASSGPFEQYF
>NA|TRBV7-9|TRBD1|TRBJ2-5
TGTGCCAGCAGATCGGGGCAGGGGGCCCCAGAGACCCAGTACTTC
CASRSGQGAPETQYF
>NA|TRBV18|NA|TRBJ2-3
TGTGCCAGCACGAACGCCGGGCAGGCCAGCACAGATACGCAGTATTTT
CASTNAGQASTDTQYF
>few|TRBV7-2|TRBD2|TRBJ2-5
TGTGCCAGCAGCACCCTGGGACTAGCGACCCAAGAGACCCAGTACTTC
CASSTLGLATQETQYF
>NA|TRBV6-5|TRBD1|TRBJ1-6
TGTGCCAGCAGTTTACAGGGGACAGGGGTTTCACCCCTCCACTTT
CASSLQGTGVSPLHF
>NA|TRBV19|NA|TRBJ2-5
TGTGCCAGTAGTATTAGGTTGGCATCTCAAGAGACCCAGTACTTC
CASSIRLASQETQYF
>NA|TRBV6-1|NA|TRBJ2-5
TGTGCCAGCGGCGGTACTTACCAAGAGACCCAGTACTTC
CASGGTYQETQYF
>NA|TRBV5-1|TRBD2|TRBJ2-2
TGCGCCAGCAGCTTGGTCGCACTAGCGGGCTTCACCGGGGAGCTGTTTTTT
CASSLVALAGFTGELFF
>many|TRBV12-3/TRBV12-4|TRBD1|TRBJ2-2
TGTGCCAGCAGTTTAAAGGGACAGGGTGCCGGGGAGCTGTTTTTT
CASSLKGQGAGELFF
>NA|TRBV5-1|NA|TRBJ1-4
TGCGCCAGCAGCCCCTACGGCGGTTATGAAAAACTGTTTTTT
CASSPYGGYEKLFF
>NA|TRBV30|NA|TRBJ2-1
TGTGCCTGGAGCACCTACAATGAGCAGTTCTTC
CAWSTYNEQFF
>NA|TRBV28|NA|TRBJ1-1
TGTGCCAGCAGTTTCTCGGCTGGCACTGAAGCTTTCTTT
CASSFSAGTEAFF
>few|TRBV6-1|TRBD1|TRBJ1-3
TGTGCCAGCATATGGGACAGGGGGCCTGGAAACACCATATATTTT
CASIWDRGPGNTIYF
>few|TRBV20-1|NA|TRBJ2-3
TGCAGTGCTAGTCTGGACCCCTTCACAGATACGCAGTATTTT
CSASLDPFTDTQYF
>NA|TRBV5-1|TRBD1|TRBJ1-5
TGCGCCAGCAGCTTGGGGACAGGTTATCAGCCCCAGCATTTT
CASSLGTGYQPQHF
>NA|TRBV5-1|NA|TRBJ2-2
TGCGCCAGCAGCTCGGACCCGGTAAACACCGGGGAGCTGTTTTTT
CASSSDPVNTGELFF
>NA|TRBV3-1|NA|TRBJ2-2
TGTGCCAGCAGCCAAGGACGTAGGACCGGGGAGCTGTTTTTT
CASSQGRRTGELFF